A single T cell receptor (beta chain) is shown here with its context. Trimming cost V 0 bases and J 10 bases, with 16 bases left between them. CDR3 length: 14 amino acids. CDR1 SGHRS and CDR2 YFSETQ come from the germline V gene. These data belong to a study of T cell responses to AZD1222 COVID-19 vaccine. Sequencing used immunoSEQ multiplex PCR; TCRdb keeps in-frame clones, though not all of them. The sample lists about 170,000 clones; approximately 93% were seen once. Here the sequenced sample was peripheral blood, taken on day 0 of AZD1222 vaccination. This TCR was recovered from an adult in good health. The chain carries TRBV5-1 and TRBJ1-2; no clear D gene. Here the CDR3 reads CASSLVALQSDYTF. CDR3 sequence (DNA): TGCGCCAGCAGCTTGGTGGCCCTACAGAGTGACTACACCTTC. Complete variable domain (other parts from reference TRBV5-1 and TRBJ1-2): KAGVTQTPRYLIKTRGQQVTLSCSPISGHRSVSWYQQTPGQGLQFLFEYFSETQRNKGNFPGRFSGRQFSNSRSEMNVSTLELGDSALYLCASSLVALQSDYTFGSGTRLTVV.